This TCR beta chain was identified in a study of CD4 T cells in relation to SARS-CoV-2 and coronaviruses. Overall study context: TCR beta CDR3s were sequenced after approximately 9-day antigen culture of PBMCs. General study results and limits: Roughly 69% of donors had memory CD4+ clonotypes crossrecognizing SARS-CoV-2 and common cold coronavirus spike.

Before the COVID-19 pandemic, during about 2010-2018, CD4+ T cells were taken from unexposed donors. The cells were cultured for about ten days before CD4+ T cells were isolated. Cells permitting, SARS-CoV-2 S/N and four cold-coronavirus spikes were tested on unexposed-donor CD4+ T cells. Cultures held 1.5 million to 2.5 million PBMCs per well with around 9.8 IU/ml IL-2. The germline gives CDR1 MNHEY, CDR2 SVGAGI. Trimming removed 0 bases at V and 6 bases at J, with 9 bases between. CDR3 length equals 15 residues. TCRdb's copy holds only in-frame clones and misses some; the assay was immunoSEQ multiplex PCR. The sample consists of tens of thousands of clones, around 74% of them appearing once. As concerns this clone: Its antigen is unknown.

This chain joins TRBV6-5 and TRBJ1-6; D gene ambiguous. Sequences were obtained from CD4+ T cells from PBMCs, cultured in vitro. This sequence originates from a human donor in good health. CDR3: CASSYSEVSNSPLHF. CDR3 DNA: TGTGCCAGCAGTTACTCGGAAGTGTCTAATTCACCCCTCCACTTT.